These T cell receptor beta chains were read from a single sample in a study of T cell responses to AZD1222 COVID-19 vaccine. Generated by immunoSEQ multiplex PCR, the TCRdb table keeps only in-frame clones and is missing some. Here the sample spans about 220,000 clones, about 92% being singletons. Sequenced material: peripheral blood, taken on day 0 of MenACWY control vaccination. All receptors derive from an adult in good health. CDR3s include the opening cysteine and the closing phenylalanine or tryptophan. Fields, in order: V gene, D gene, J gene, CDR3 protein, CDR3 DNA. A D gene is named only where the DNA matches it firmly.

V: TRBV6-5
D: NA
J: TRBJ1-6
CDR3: CASSISAPGGSPLHF
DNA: TGTGCCAGCAGTATTTCTGCCCCTGGAGGATCACCCCTCCACTTT

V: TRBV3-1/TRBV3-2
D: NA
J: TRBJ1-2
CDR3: CASSQNQHYGYTF
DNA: TGTGCCAGCAGCCAGAACCAGCACTATGGCTACACCTTC

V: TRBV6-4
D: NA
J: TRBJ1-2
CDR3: CASSDSGRANPGYTF
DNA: TGTGCCAGCAGTGACAGCGGCAGGGCCAATCCCGGCTACACCTTC

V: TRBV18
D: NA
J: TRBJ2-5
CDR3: CASSPPLTQETQYF
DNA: TGTGCCAGCTCACCCCCGCTTACCCAAGAGACCCAGTACTTC

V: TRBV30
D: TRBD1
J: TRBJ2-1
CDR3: CAWSVGGSSYNEQFF
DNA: TGTGCCTGGAGTGTAGGGGGCAGCTCCTACAATGAGCAGTTCTTC

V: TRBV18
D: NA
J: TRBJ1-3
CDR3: CASSPLPGQVSGNTIYF
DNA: TGTGCCAGCTCACCATTACCGGGGCAGGTCTCTGGAAACACCATATATTTT

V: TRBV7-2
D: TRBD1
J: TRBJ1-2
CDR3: CASSLSNREGADGYTF
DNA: TGTGCCAGCAGCTTGTCTAATAGGGAGGGGGCGGATGGCTACACCTTC

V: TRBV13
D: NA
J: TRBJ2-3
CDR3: CASSSELAPDTQYF
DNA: TGTGCCAGCAGCTCCGAGCTAGCTCCAGATACGCAGTATTTT

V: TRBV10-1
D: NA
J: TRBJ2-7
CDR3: CASSDRRNEQYF
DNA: TGCGCCAGCAGTGACCGGCGGAACGAGCAGTACTTC

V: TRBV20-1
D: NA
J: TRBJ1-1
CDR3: CSASPGLGAFF
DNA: TGCAGTGCTTCCCCCGGCCTGGGGGCTTTCTTT